This T cell receptor (beta chain) was found in a study of Ad26.COV2.S vaccination and SARS-CoV-2 variants. Points from the study as a whole: Similar non-spike TCR breadth was observed in recipients of vaccine and of placebo. Higher spike-specific TCR breadth was found in vaccine recipients than in placebo recipients.

Germline V lookup: CDR1 SGHTA, CDR2 FQGNSA. Trimming cost V 2 bases and J 3 bases, with 16 bases left between them. CDR3 length: 16 residues. Using immunoSEQ multiplex PCR, the repertoire was profiled, and TCRdb retains in-frame clones only, with some absent. The repertoire has about 350,000 clones, around nine tenths of them found once; the top ten carry around 5.3%. Treatment indicated: some 20 received Ad26.COV2.S at low or high dose, single or two shots; about 5 received placebo; per-sample allocation not given. The investigators took samples on day 63 after the first vaccine or placebo injection. An Ad26 vector was used to express Wuhan-strain SARS-CoV-2 spike as the vaccine. Regarding this clone: What it recognizes is unknown.

The rearrangement uses TRBV7-2 and TRBJ1-2, with D possibly being TRBD1 (6 bases). Source: peripheral blood, taken in a trial of Ad26.COV2.S vaccine versus placebo. The receptor was derived from a person aged 18-60 years who received the Ad26.COV2.S COVID-19 vaccine or a placebo. The CDR3 DNA follows: TGTGCCAGCAGCTTACGTCCCAGGGGAGATTACTATGGCTACACCTTC. Protein: CASSLRPRGDYYGYTF.